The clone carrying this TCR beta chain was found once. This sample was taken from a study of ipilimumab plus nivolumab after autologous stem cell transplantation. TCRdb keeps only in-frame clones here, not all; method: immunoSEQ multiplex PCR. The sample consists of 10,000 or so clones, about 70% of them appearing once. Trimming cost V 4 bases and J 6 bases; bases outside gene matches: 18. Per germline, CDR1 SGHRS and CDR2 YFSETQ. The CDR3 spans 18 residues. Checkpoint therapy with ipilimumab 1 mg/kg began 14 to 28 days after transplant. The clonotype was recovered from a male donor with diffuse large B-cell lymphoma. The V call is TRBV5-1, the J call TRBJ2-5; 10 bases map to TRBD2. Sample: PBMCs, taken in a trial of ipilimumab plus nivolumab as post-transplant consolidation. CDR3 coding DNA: TGCGCCAGCAGCCCTAGCGGGGGTCTTGGGGGGTCGCAAAAGACCCAGTACTTC. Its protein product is CASSPSGGLGGSQKTQYF.